The rows below give T cell receptor beta chains drawn from one sample of a study of T cells in Graves' hyperthyroidism and ophthalmopathy. TCRdb passed the multiplex PCR reads through MiXCR, listing each CDR3 protein once. The data hold about 720,000 distinct CDR3 sequences, with around 19% observed a single time. Specimen: blood. Every receptor here comes from a woman aged 45-65 years with Graves' hyperthyroidism that later progressed to Graves' ophthalmopathy. Both conserved end residues are part of each CDR3. D genes are given only for firm matches. Only some rows state a clone size, as once, few, many or a class for expanded clones.

len	d_gene	j_gene	v_gene	abundance	CDR3aa	CDR3nt
16	TRBD1	TRBJ2-3	TRBV7-9	few	CASSSGQGLHTDTQYF	TGTGCCAGCAGCTCAGGACAGGGGCTTCACACAGATACGCAGTATTTT
17	TRBD1	TRBJ2-1	TRBV14	.	CASSRPPAGTGGHEQFF	TGTGCCAGCAGCCGCCCCCCAGCCGGGACAGGGGGCCATGAGCAGTTCTTC
15	.	TRBJ2-5	TRBV9	many	CASSAGPGKEETQYF	TGTGCCAGCAGCGCTGGTCCGGGAAAGGAGGAGACCCAGTACTTC
13	TRBD1	TRBJ1-5	TRBV4-3	.	CASSQRTGQPQHF	TGCGCCAGCAGCCAGCGGACAGGTCAGCCCCAGCATTTT
16	TRBD1	TRBJ2-2	TRBV6-5	.	CASSYPTGVGTGELFF	TGTGCCAGCAGTTACCCAACAGGGGTTGGAACCGGGGAGCTGTTTTTT
14	.	TRBJ2-7	TRBV10-1	many	CASSGARQPYEQYF	TGCGCCAGCAGTGGGGCGAGACAGCCCTACGAGCAGTACTTC
15	.	TRBJ1-1	TRBV7-2	many	CASSVRGGLNTEAFF	TGTGCCAGCAGCGTAAGGGGGGGCCTAAACACTGAAGCTTTCTTT
13	.	TRBJ1-2	TRBV7-6	few	CASSLQRNYGYTF	TGTGCCAGCAGCTTACAGAGAAACTATGGCTACACCTTC
9	.	TRBJ2-1	TRBV12-3/TRBV12-4	.	CAMGDEQVF	TGTGCCATGGGGGATGAGCAGGTCTTC
19	TRBD1	TRBJ1-6	TRBV27	.	CASSPNFRTGDIYNSPLHF	TGTGCCAGCAGTCCCAATTTTCGGACAGGGGACATCTATAATTCACCCCTCCACTTT
17	.	TRBJ2-1	TRBV3-1	many	CASSHYGGGGHYNEQFF	TGTGCCAGCAGCCATTACGGAGGAGGGGGGCACTACAATGAGCAGTTCTTC
13	.	TRBJ2-5	TRBV24-1	.	CATSDGPAETQYF	TGTGCCACCAGTGATGGCCCAGCGGAGACCCAGTACTTC
13	.	TRBJ2-7	TRBV20-1	.	CSAMGSDSYEQYF	TGCAGTGCTATGGGGTCTGATTCCTACGAGCAGTACTTC
14	.	TRBJ1-5	TRBV6-1	.	CASRDRLGYQPQHF	TGTGCCAGCAGAGACAGGTTGGGGTATCAGCCCCAGCATTTT
15	TRBD1	TRBJ1-1	TRBV20-1	many	CSATNPDRVNTEAFF	TGCAGTGCTACCAACCCTGACAGGGTGAACACTGAAGCTTTCTTT
16	.	TRBJ1-1	TRBV5-1	.	CASSPGRARVNTEAFF	TGCGCCAGCAGCCCCGGTAGGGCGAGAGTTAACACTGAAGCTTTCTTT
16	TRBD2	TRBJ2-3	TRBV5-1	many	CASSLAVAGGTDTQYF	TGCGCCAGCAGCTTGGCGGTAGCGGGGGGAACAGATACGCAGTATTTT
14	.	TRBJ1-1	TRBV30	many	CAWKFIGPNTEAFF	TGTGCCTGGAAATTTATCGGCCCGAACACTGAAGCTTTCTTT
18	.	TRBJ2-1	TRBV19	.	CASSSLALVMSSYNEQFF	TGTGCCAGTAGTTCCCTAGCGCTTGTGATGAGCTCCTACAATGAGCAGTTCTTC
14	TRBD1	TRBJ1-2	TRBV12-3/TRBV12-4	many	CASSLGQGAVGYTF	TGTGCCAGCAGCCTCGGACAGGGGGCTGTTGGCTACACCTTC
16	.	TRBJ1-3	TRBV5-1	.	CASSPPGEVAGNTIYF	TGCGCCAGCAGCCCTCCGGGAGAGGTGGCTGGAAACACCATATATTTT
15	TRBD1	TRBJ2-5	TRBV7-8	.	CASASQTGPKETQYF	TGTGCCAGCGCCTCACAGACAGGGCCAAAAGAGACCCAGTACTTC
14	.	TRBJ1-5	TRBV20-1	.	CSARGDYSNQPQHF	TGCAGTGCTAGAGGCGATTATAGCAATCAGCCCCAGCATTTT
14	.	TRBJ1-2	TRBV20-1	many	CSAEENGAGYGYTF	TGCAGTGCTGAGGAAAACGGGGCCGGCTATGGCTACACCTTC
14	.	TRBJ1-5	TRBV30	.	CAWSGDLGGQPQHF	TGTGCCTGGAGTGGGGACCTTGGCGGACAGCCCCAGCATTTT
17	TRBD2	TRBJ2-1	TRBV20-1	once	CSARDKGLAGGPYEQFF	TGCAGTGCTAGAGATAAGGGACTAGCGGGGGGGCCTTATGAGCAGTTCTTC
14	.	TRBJ1-4	TRBV6-1	.	CASSNREHGEKLFF	TGTGCCAGCAGCAACCGGGAGCACGGGGAAAAACTGTTTTTT
17	TRBD1	TRBJ2-3	TRBV15	.	CATSPQPGQGIVDTQYF	TGTGCCACCAGCCCGCAACCGGGACAGGGGATTGTAGATACGCAGTATTTT
14	.	TRBJ2-5	TRBV7-8	many	CASSLNVQAETQYF	TGTGCCAGCAGCTTAAACGTGCAGGCGGAGACCCAGTACTTC
14	.	TRBJ1-5	TRBV6-1	.	CASSRAVGNQPQHF	TGTGCCAGCAGTAGGGCCGTCGGCAATCAGCCCCAGCATTTT
16	.	TRBJ1-2	TRBV2	.	CASPESLGEANYGYTF	TGTGCCAGCCCCGAGTCACTCGGGGAAGCTAACTATGGCTACACCTTC
13	.	TRBJ1-5	TRBV9	once	CASARQLNQPQHF	TGTGCCAGCGCGCGGCAGCTCAATCAGCCCCAGCATTTT
14	.	TRBJ1-2	TRBV6-2/TRBV6-3	.	CASSQTWLDYGYTF	TGTGCCAGCAGCCAAACCTGGCTTGACTATGGCTACACCTTC
15	.	TRBJ2-7	TRBV12-3/TRBV12-4	few	CASSSEPPGSYEQYF	TGTGCCAGCAGTTCCGAGCCTCCTGGCTCCTACGAGCAGTACTTC
16	TRBD1	TRBJ2-1	TRBV20-1	few	CSAILKQGGSYNEQFF	TGCAGTGCTATCCTGAAACAGGGGGGATCCTACAATGAGCAGTTCTTC
14	.	TRBJ1-1	TRBV4-1	.	CASSQPGTNTEAFF	TGCGCCAGCAGCCAACCAGGGACGAATACTGAAGCTTTCTTT